This T cell receptor (beta chain) was sequenced for a study of response to subunit inactivated influenza vaccine. V gave up 2 bases and J gave up 9 bases, with 17 bases separating them. Germline V CDR1 and CDR2: SGHTA, FQGNSA. CDR3 length equals 15 residues. Each CDR3 protein is one row after TCRdb ran MiXCR on the RT-PCR reads. The sample shows around 490,000 distinct CDR3 sequences, 7.6% of them seen only once. Details on this clonotype: Its antigen is unknown.

Overall study results and limits: Authors suggested that a seasonal influenza vaccination recruits few new T cells each time.

This chain joins TRBV7-2 and TRBJ2-1; D assignment may be TRBD1 or TRBD2 (5 bases each). This receptor was taken from a man aged 50 to 75 who received an inactivated influenza vaccine. This specimen was PBMCs from blood, taken about 23 months after vaccination. CDR3 nucleotide sequence: TGTGCCAGCAGCTTAAGCGTCGGGGCCATCAGTGAGCAGTTCTTC. It translates to CASSLSVGAISEQFF.